The present TCR beta chain was sequenced within a study of ipilimumab plus nivolumab after autologous stem cell transplantation. Study background: The myeloma group: high-risk transplant-naive, or relapse within 3 years after first autologous transplant.

The table came from immunoSEQ multiplex PCR; TCRdb's copy has only in-frame clones and leaves some out. This table has fewer than 45,000 clones, 80% to 95% appearing once. This clone turned up a few times. V lost 6 bases, J lost 8 bases, and 7 bases stayed unmatched. The CDR3 is made up of 14 amino acids. CDR1 is MNHEY and CDR2 is SVGAGI in the germline V gene. The TCR originated in a male donor with multiple myeloma. V and J are TRBV6-5 and TRBJ1-6, with 7 bases aligning to TRBD1. This material consisted of PBMCs, taken in a trial of ipilimumab plus nivolumab as post-transplant consolidation. CDR3 coding DNA: TGTGCCAGCAGCGCACAGGGGTCGGATTCACCCCTCCACTTT. Translation: CASSAQGSDSPLHF.